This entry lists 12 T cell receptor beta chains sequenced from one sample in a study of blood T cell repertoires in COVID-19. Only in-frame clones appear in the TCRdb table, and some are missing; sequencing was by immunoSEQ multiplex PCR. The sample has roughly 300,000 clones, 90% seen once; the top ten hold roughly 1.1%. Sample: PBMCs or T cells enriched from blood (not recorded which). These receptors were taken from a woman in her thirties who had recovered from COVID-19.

The CDR3 sequence is CASSGGHNTGRGTNEKLFF. The CDR3 nucleotides are TGTGCCAGCAGCGGGGGACATAACACAGGGAGAGGGACTAATGAAAAACTGTTTTTT. This chain connects TRBV11-2 to TRBJ1-4, with a possible D match to TRBD1 (6 bases). Trimming cost V 5 bases and J 2 bases, with 24 bases left between them. In germline, CDR1 is SGHAT, CDR2 FQNNGV. The CDR3 is 19 residues long.

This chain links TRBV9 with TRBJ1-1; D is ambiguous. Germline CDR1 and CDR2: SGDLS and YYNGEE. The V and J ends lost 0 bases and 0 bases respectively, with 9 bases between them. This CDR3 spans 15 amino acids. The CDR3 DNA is TGTGCCAGCAGCGTAGCTACCCAGGTGAACACTGAAGCTTTCTTT. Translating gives CASSVATQVNTEAFF.

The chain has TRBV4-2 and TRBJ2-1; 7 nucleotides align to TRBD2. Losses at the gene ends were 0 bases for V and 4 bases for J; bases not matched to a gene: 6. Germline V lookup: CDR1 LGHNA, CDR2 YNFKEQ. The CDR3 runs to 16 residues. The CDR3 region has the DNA TGTGCCAGCAGCCAAGATCCCGGGAGGCCTTACAATGAGCAGTTCTTC. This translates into CASSQDPGRPYNEQFF.

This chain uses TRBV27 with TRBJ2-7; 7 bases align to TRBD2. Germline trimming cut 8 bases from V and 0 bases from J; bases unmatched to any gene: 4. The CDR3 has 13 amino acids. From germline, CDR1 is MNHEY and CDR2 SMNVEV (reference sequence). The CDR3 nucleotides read TGTGCCAGCGGTCGGGACTACTCCTACGAGCAGTACTTC. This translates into CASGRDYSYEQYF.

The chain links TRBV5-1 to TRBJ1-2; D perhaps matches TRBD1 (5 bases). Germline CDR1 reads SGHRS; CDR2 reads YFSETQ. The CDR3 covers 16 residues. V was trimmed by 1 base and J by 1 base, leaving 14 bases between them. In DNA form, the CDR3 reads TGCGCCAGCAGCTTGCACAGGAGAGAGCTTAACTATGGCTACACCTTC. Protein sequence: CASSLHRRELNYGYTF.

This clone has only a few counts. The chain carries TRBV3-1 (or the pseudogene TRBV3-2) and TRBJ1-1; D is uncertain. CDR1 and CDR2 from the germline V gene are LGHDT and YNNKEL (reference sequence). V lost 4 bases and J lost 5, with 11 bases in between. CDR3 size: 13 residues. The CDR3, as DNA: TGTGCCAGCAGCCCTGGACTTTTTACTGAAGCTTTCTTT. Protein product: CASSPGLFTEAFF.

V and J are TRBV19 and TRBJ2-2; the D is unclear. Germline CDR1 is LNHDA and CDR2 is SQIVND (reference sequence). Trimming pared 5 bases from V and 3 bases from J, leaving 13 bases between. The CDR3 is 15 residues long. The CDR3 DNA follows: TGTGCCAGTAGTCCAGGTTTTATGTACACCGGGGAGCTGTTTTTT. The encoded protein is CASSPGFMYTGELFF.

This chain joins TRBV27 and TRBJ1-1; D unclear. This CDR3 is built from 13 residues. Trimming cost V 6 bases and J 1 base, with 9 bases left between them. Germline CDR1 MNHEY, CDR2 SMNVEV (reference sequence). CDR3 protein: CASRMTGNTEAFF. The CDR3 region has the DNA TGTGCCAGCAGGATGACGGGGAACACTGAAGCTTTCTTT.

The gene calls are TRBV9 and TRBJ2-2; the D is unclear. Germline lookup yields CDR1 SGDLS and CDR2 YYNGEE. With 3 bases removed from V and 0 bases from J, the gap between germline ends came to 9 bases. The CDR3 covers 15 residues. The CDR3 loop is CASSDDQANTGELFF. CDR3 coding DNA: TGTGCCAGCAGCGATGATCAGGCGAACACCGGGGAGCTGTTTTTT.

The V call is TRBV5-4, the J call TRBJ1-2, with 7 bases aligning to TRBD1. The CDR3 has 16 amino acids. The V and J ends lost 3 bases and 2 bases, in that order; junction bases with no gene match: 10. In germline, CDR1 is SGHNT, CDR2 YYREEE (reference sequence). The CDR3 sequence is CASSSYRGARNYGYTF. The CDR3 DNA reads TGTGCCAGCAGCTCCTACAGGGGTGCCCGGAACTATGGCTACACCTTC.

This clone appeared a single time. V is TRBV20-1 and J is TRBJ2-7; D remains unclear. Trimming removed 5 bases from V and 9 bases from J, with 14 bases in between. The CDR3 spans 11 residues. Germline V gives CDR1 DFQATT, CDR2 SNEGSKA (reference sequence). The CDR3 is CSAVTATGQYF. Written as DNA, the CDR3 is TGCAGTGCTGTAACAGCCACCGGGCAGTACTTC.

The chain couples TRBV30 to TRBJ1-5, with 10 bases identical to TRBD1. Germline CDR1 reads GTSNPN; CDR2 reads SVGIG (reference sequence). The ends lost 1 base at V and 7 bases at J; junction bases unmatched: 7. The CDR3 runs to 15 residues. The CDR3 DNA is TGTGCCTGGAGTGCTCGACAGGGGGCAGGCCAGCCCCAGCATTTT. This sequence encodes CAWSARQGAGQPQHF.